The 4 T cell receptor beta chains in this list originate from one sample, sequenced in a study of blood T cell repertoires in COVID-19. Repertoires were generated with immunoSEQ multiplex PCR, while TCRdb's copy carries only in-frame clones and drops some. The table lists some 130,000 clones, approximately 86% of them singletons. The sequenced sample consisted of peripheral blood. The receptor set was obtained from a woman in her 70s with COVID-19, enrolled during active disease.

CDR3 in amino acids: CASSLAGTSPGNEQFF. As DNA, the CDR3 is TGCGCCAGCAGCTTGGCTGGGACTAGCCCCGGCAATGAGCAGTTCTTC. V gene TRBV5-1 combines with J gene TRBJ2-1, with 9 bases fitting TRBD2. Trimming cost V 0 bases and J 6 bases; bases outside gene matches: 7. The CDR3 runs 16 residues. Germline-derived CDR1 and CDR2 are SGHRS and YFSETQ.

This chain connects TRBV4-1 to TRBJ1-1; D is ambiguous. V was trimmed by 3 bases and J by 1 base, leaving 12 bases between them. This CDR3 comprises 15 residues. CDR1 is MGHRA and CDR2 is YSYEKL in the germline V gene. The CDR3 DNA is TGCGCCAGCAGCCAGATCGGACTGGCGAACACTGAAGCTTTCTTT. The encoded protein is CASSQIGLANTEAFF.

The V and J genes are TRBV19 and TRBJ1-1, with D perhaps TRBD1 (5 bases). V was pared by 9 bases and J by 1 base, with 15 bases between. Per the germline V gene, CDR1 is LNHDA and CDR2 is SQIVND (reference sequence). CDR3 length: 14 amino acids. CDR3 bases: TGTGCCAGCAAAGTCCAGGGCAGGAACACTGAAGCTTTCTTT. Protein product: CASKVQGRNTEAFF.

This clone was seen a few times. The chain couples TRBV28 to TRBJ2-4; TRBD1 might be the D (5 bases). Trimming cost V 6 bases and J 0 bases, with 9 bases left between them. This CDR3 is 14 amino acids long. Germline V gene data show CDR1 as MDHEN and CDR2 as SYDVKM. As DNA, the CDR3 is TGTGCCAGCAGCGACAGTATAGCCAAAAACATTCAGTACTTC. It specifies CASSDSIAKNIQYF.